This T cell receptor beta chain was profiled in a study of OX40 agonist ivuxolimab in advanced cancers. Turning to the study itself: The patients' treatment was ivuxolimab, an agonistic anti-OX40 (CD134) antibody. A male proportion of under 90% was recorded, with mean age about 62 years and range roughly 23 to 79. Study results and limitations: On average, CD8+ T cells showed a greater number of expanded clones than CD4+. It was not determined which antigens were specifically recognized by the peripheral T cells that had undergone clonal expansion.

As concerns this clone: The antigen remains unidentified.

Sequencing was performed with immunoSEQ multiplex PCR; in TCRdb, only in-frame clones are kept and a portion is missing. Of 30,000 to 45,000 clones listed, less than 90% were seen once; the top ten hold around 19%. The CDR3 contains 14 residues. The V gene's germline CDR1 is SGHVS and CDR2 FNYEAQ. With 1 base clipped from V and 4 bases from J, the junction kept 4 bases outside the gene matches. The source was CD4+ or CD8+ T cells sorted from blood, collected in a trial of the OX40 agonist ivuxolimab. This sequence was found in an adult with an advanced solid tumor such as melanoma, head and neck, liver or kidney cancer. J is TRBJ2-7 and V is TRBV7-6; 7 bases align to TRBD1. In DNA, the CDR3 is TGTGCCAGCAGCTTAGAACAGGGGCCGTACGAGCAGTACTTC. Amino acids: CASSLEQGPYEQYF.